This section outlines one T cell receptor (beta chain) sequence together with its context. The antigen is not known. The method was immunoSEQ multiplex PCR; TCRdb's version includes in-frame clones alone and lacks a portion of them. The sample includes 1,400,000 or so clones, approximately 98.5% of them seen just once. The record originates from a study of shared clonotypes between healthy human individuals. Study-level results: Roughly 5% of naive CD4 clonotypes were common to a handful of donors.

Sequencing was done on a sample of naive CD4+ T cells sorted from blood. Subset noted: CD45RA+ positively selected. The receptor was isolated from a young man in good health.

As DNA, the CDR3 is TGCGCCAGCAGCCGGGACAGGGGGCGCGAAGAGACCCAGTACTTC. This translates into CASSRDRGREETQYF. The chain couples TRBV5-1 to TRBJ2-5, with 12 bases aligning to TRBD1. The CDR3 runs to 15 residues. Trimming cost V 4 bases and J 3 bases; bases outside gene matches: 4. Germline CDR1 and CDR2: SGHRS and YFSETQ.